These T cell receptor beta chains were read from a single sample in a study of blood T cell repertoires in COVID-19. The protocol was immunoSEQ multiplex PCR, while the TCRdb copy is restricted to in-frame clones and leaves out a portion. This sample carries some 160,000 clones, approximately 80% of them seen once, and the ten largest clones take 5%. The sequencing input was peripheral blood. The receptor source for this set is a woman between 45 and 65 years old with acute or convalescent COVID-19. The CDR3 runs from the conserved cysteine through the conserved F or W. Each record gives: V gene, clone size, J gene, CDR3 length, D gene, CDR3 protein, CDR3 DNA. D genes are given only for firm matches. The size of a clone is reported for some rows only, either as once, few or many, or as a class for expanded clones.

v_gene: TRBV5-4; abundance: once; j_gene: TRBJ2-2; len: 14; d_gene: TRBD1; CDR3aa: CASSGQGGPGELFF; CDR3nt: TGTGCCAGCAGCGGACAGGGGGGTCCCGGGGAGCTGTTTTTT
v_gene: TRBV30; abundance: few; j_gene: TRBJ1-5; len: 14; d_gene: TRBD1; CDR3aa: CAWSVTQGIQPQHF; CDR3nt: TGTGCCTGGAGTGTAACACAGGGGATTCAGCCCCAGCATTTT
v_gene: TRBV27; abundance: -; j_gene: TRBJ1-2; len: 15; d_gene: -; CDR3aa: CASSSLGSGNYGYTF; CDR3nt: TGTGCCAGCAGTTCCCTGGGGAGCGGGAACTATGGCTACACCTTC
v_gene: TRBV4-3; abundance: once; j_gene: TRBJ1-6; len: 18; d_gene: TRBD1; CDR3aa: CASSPYGDRGLFGSPLHF; CDR3nt: TGCGCCAGCAGCCCCTACGGGGACAGGGGGCTGTTTGGGTCACCCCTCCACTTT
v_gene: TRBV19; abundance: -; j_gene: TRBJ2-7; len: 13; d_gene: -; CDR3aa: CASSPRQRYEQYF; CDR3nt: TGTGCCAGTAGTCCCAGACAGCGCTACGAGCAGTACTTC
v_gene: TRBV30; abundance: -; j_gene: TRBJ1-4; len: 13; d_gene: TRBD1; CDR3aa: CAWGGQGNEKLFF; CDR3nt: TGTGCCTGGGGTGGACAGGGCAATGAAAAACTGTTTTTT
v_gene: TRBV27; abundance: -; j_gene: TRBJ1-1; len: 12; d_gene: -; CDR3aa: CASSPRGAAAFF; CDR3nt: TGTGCCAGCAGTCCCCGGGGGGCGGCCGCTTTCTTT
v_gene: TRBV18; abundance: -; j_gene: TRBJ1-2; len: 15; d_gene: -; CDR3aa: CASSPPAGATYGYTF; CDR3nt: TGTGCCAGCTCACCACCGGCAGGGGCGACCTATGGCTACACCTTC
v_gene: TRBV7-3; abundance: -; j_gene: TRBJ2-2; len: 14; d_gene: -; CDR3aa: CASSIQGPTGELFF; CDR3nt: TGTGCCAGCTCTATACAGGGCCCCACCGGGGAGCTGTTTTTT
v_gene: TRBV5-1; abundance: -; j_gene: TRBJ2-3; len: 15; d_gene: TRBD2; CDR3aa: CASSFTSGLSDTQYF; CDR3nt: TGCGCCAGCAGCTTTACTAGCGGCTTATCGGATACGCAGTATTTT
v_gene: TRBV7-2; abundance: -; j_gene: TRBJ1-1; len: 15; d_gene: -; CDR3aa: CASSLVVSGDTEAFF; CDR3nt: TGTGCCAGCAGCTTAGTAGTTAGCGGGGACACTGAAGCTTTCTTT
v_gene: TRBV4-2; abundance: -; j_gene: TRBJ2-3; len: 16; d_gene: TRBD1; CDR3aa: CASRRASGQSTDTQYF; CDR3nt: TGTGCCAGCCGCCGGGCCTCGGGACAGAGCACAGATACGCAGTATTTT
v_gene: TRBV3-1/TRBV3-2; abundance: -; j_gene: TRBJ2-1; len: 16; d_gene: TRBD1; CDR3aa: CASSQAAQGSYNEQFF; CDR3nt: TGTGCCAGCAGCCAAGCAGCACAGGGGTCCTACAATGAGCAGTTCTTC
v_gene: TRBV21-1; abundance: -; j_gene: TRBJ2-1; len: 15; d_gene: -; CDR3aa: CASSPGDRAYNEQFF; CDR3nt: TGTGCCAGCAGCCCGGGGGACAGAGCCTACAATGAGCAGTTCTTC
v_gene: TRBV19; abundance: -; j_gene: TRBJ2-3; len: 15; d_gene: TRBD2; CDR3aa: CASSLRLAGEDTQYF; CDR3nt: TGTGCCAGTAGTCTCAGACTAGCGGGGGAAGATACGCAGTATTTT
v_gene: TRBV7-9; abundance: -; j_gene: TRBJ2-5; len: 14; d_gene: -; CDR3aa: CASSLAASTKTQYF; CDR3nt: TGTGCCAGCAGCTTAGCGGCTAGCACAAAGACCCAGTACTTC
v_gene: TRBV2; abundance: once; j_gene: TRBJ1-4; len: 13; d_gene: -; CDR3aa: CASNGQLNEKLFF; CDR3nt: TGTGCCAGCAATGGACAGTTAAATGAAAAACTGTTTTTT
v_gene: TRBV19; abundance: -; j_gene: TRBJ2-5; len: 14; d_gene: -; CDR3aa: CASSVGAVQETQYF; CDR3nt: TGTGCCAGTAGTGTTGGGGCGGTCCAAGAGACCCAGTACTTC
v_gene: TRBV5-1; abundance: -; j_gene: TRBJ1-5; len: 15; d_gene: -; CDR3aa: CASSLLGQGNQPQHF; CDR3nt: TGCGCCAGCAGCTTGTTGGGGCAGGGCAATCAGCCCCAGCATTTT
v_gene: TRBV15; abundance: -; j_gene: TRBJ2-3; len: 15; d_gene: -; CDR3aa: CATSRGGAGVDTQYF; CDR3nt: TGTGCCACCAGCAGAGGAGGGGCAGGGGTCGATACGCAGTATTTT
v_gene: TRBV23-1; abundance: once; j_gene: TRBJ2-7; len: 18; d_gene: -; CDR3aa: CASSQSHQQGPGTYEQYF; CDR3nt: TGCGCCAGCAGTCAATCCCACCAACAGGGCCCGGGGACGTACGAGCAGTACTTC
v_gene: TRBV5-1; abundance: -; j_gene: TRBJ1-5; len: 16; d_gene: -; CDR3aa: CASSLGGLSGNQPQHF; CDR3nt: TGCGCCAGCAGCTTGGGGGGGCTCAGCGGCAATCAGCCCCAGCATTTT
v_gene: TRBV7-2; abundance: -; j_gene: TRBJ2-5; len: 14; d_gene: -; CDR3aa: CASSLAASYETQYF; CDR3nt: TGTGCCAGCAGCTTAGCGGCAAGTTATGAGACCCAGTACTTC
v_gene: TRBV18; abundance: -; j_gene: TRBJ2-5; len: 14; d_gene: -; CDR3aa: CASSPPGGIETQYF; CDR3nt: TGTGCCAGCTCACCACCTGGCGGGATAGAGACCCAGTACTTC
v_gene: TRBV4-1; abundance: -; j_gene: TRBJ1-5; len: 14; d_gene: -; CDR3aa: CASSQEDTNQPQHF; CDR3nt: TGCGCCAGCAGCCAAGAGGACACCAATCAGCCCCAGCATTTT
v_gene: TRBV7-9; abundance: -; j_gene: TRBJ2-5; len: 16; d_gene: -; CDR3aa: CASSPPQQGWEETQYF; CDR3nt: TGTGCCAGCAGCCCGCCCCAGCAGGGTTGGGAAGAGACCCAGTACTTC
v_gene: TRBV7-2; abundance: -; j_gene: TRBJ2-2; len: 14; d_gene: -; CDR3aa: CASSSRQEVGELFF; CDR3nt: TGTGCCAGCAGCTCCCGACAGGAAGTCGGGGAGCTGTTTTTT
v_gene: TRBV7-3; abundance: -; j_gene: TRBJ2-1; len: 13; d_gene: -; CDR3aa: CASSHDNGPSQFF; CDR3nt: TGTGCCAGCAGCCACGACAACGGTCCTAGCCAGTTCTTC
v_gene: TRBV19; abundance: -; j_gene: TRBJ1-5; len: 15; d_gene: -; CDR3aa: CASVRDAGGDQPQHF; CDR3nt: TGTGCCAGCGTACGGGACGCGGGGGGAGATCAGCCCCAGCATTTT
v_gene: TRBV2; abundance: few; j_gene: TRBJ1-2; len: 15; d_gene: -; CDR3aa: CASSERGGRSYGYTF; CDR3nt: TGTGCCAGCAGTGAGCGGGGCGGCAGGTCCTATGGCTACACCTTC
v_gene: TRBV7-2; abundance: -; j_gene: TRBJ1-1; len: 14; d_gene: -; CDR3aa: CASSSGAYDPEAFF; CDR3nt: TGTGCCAGCAGCTCAGGGGCATATGATCCTGAAGCTTTCTTT
v_gene: TRBV7-2; abundance: -; j_gene: TRBJ2-2; len: 16; d_gene: -; CDR3aa: CASSLWGLDNTGELFF; CDR3nt: TGTGCCAGCAGCTTATGGGGACTGGATAACACCGGGGAGCTGTTTTTT
v_gene: TRBV28; abundance: -; j_gene: TRBJ1-4; len: 16; d_gene: -; CDR3aa: CASSSPGAETNEKLFF; CDR3nt: TGTGCCAGCAGTTCGCCTGGGGCAGAAACTAATGAAAAACTGTTTTTT
v_gene: TRBV10-3; abundance: -; j_gene: TRBJ1-2; len: 14; d_gene: TRBD1; CDR3aa: CAISLPTGGSGYTF; CDR3nt: TGTGCCATCAGCTTGCCTACAGGGGGCTCTGGCTACACCTTC
v_gene: TRBV30; abundance: few; j_gene: TRBJ2-1; len: 14; d_gene: TRBD2; CDR3aa: CAWQGLAGYNEQFF; CDR3nt: TGTGCCTGGCAGGGACTAGCGGGGTACAATGAGCAGTTCTTC
v_gene: TRBV24-1; abundance: -; j_gene: TRBJ2-3; len: 15; d_gene: -; CDR3aa: CATLDSHDPTDTQYF; CDR3nt: TGTGCCACCCTGGACAGCCATGACCCCACAGATACGCAGTATTTT
v_gene: TRBV20-1; abundance: once; j_gene: TRBJ1-5; len: 14; d_gene: TRBD1; CDR3aa: CSASTGDSNQPQHF; CDR3nt: TGCAGTGCTAGTACAGGGGATAGCAATCAGCCCCAGCATTTT
v_gene: TRBV6-1; abundance: -; j_gene: TRBJ1-2; len: 14; d_gene: -; CDR3aa: CASSESQAYYGYTF; CDR3nt: TGTGCCAGCAGTGAAAGTCAGGCCTATTATGGCTACACCTTC
v_gene: TRBV7-2; abundance: -; j_gene: TRBJ1-2; len: 17; d_gene: TRBD1; CDR3aa: CASSLSLQGQGGYGYTF; CDR3nt: TGTGCCAGCAGCTTAAGCCTCCAAGGACAGGGCGGCTATGGCTACACCTTC
v_gene: TRBV10-2; abundance: -; j_gene: TRBJ2-5; len: 14; d_gene: -; CDR3aa: CASSEELLQETQYF; CDR3nt: TGCGCCAGCAGTGAGGAGCTGCTTCAAGAGACCCAGTACTTC
v_gene: TRBV5-1; abundance: -; j_gene: TRBJ1-6; len: 15; d_gene: -; CDR3aa: CASSLDAGSNSPLHF; CDR3nt: TGCGCCAGCAGCTTGGATGCAGGGTCGAATTCACCCCTCCACTTT
v_gene: TRBV29-1; abundance: -; j_gene: TRBJ1-1; len: 11; d_gene: -; CDR3aa: CSVRLNTEAFF; CDR3nt: TGCAGCGTTCGGTTGAACACTGAAGCTTTCTTT
v_gene: TRBV5-6; abundance: -; j_gene: TRBJ2-7; len: 14; d_gene: TRBD1; CDR3aa: CASSSEGQVYEQYF; CDR3nt: TGTGCCAGCAGCTCTGAAGGACAGGTCTACGAGCAGTACTTC
v_gene: TRBV4-3; abundance: once; j_gene: TRBJ1-2; len: 15; d_gene: -; CDR3aa: CASSQDTTIRTGYTF; CDR3nt: TGCGCCAGCAGCCAAGATACTACCATCCGCACGGGCTACACCTTC
v_gene: TRBV4-2; abundance: few; j_gene: TRBJ2-3; len: 14; d_gene: TRBD1; CDR3aa: CASSRGQGADTQYF; CDR3nt: TGTGCCAGCAGCCGCGGACAGGGTGCAGATACGCAGTATTTT
v_gene: TRBV5-5; abundance: -; j_gene: TRBJ1-2; len: 13; d_gene: TRBD1; CDR3aa: CASSLWTGDGYTF; CDR3nt: TGTGCCAGCAGCCTGTGGACAGGCGATGGCTACACCTTC
v_gene: TRBV6-1; abundance: -; j_gene: TRBJ2-2; len: 19; d_gene: TRBD1; CDR3aa: CASSELILGETGDTGELFF; CDR3nt: TGTGCCAGCAGTGAACTGATTCTTGGGGAGACAGGGGACACCGGGGAGCTGTTTTTT
v_gene: TRBV7-2; abundance: once; j_gene: TRBJ1-2; len: 13; d_gene: TRBD1; CDR3aa: CASSPTGPRGYTF; CDR3nt: TGTGCCAGCAGCCCGACAGGGCCCCGTGGCTACACCTTC
v_gene: TRBV11-1; abundance: -; j_gene: TRBJ1-2; len: 14; d_gene: -; CDR3aa: CASSTHSGNYGYTF; CDR3nt: TGTGCCAGCAGCACTCACTCAGGGAACTATGGCTACACCTTC
v_gene: TRBV5-1; abundance: -; j_gene: TRBJ1-6; len: 19; d_gene: TRBD1; CDR3aa: CASSLWGHRAGQNNSPLHF; CDR3nt: TGCGCCAGCAGCTTGTGGGGACATCGTGCGGGACAGAATAATTCACCCCTCCACTTT
v_gene: TRBV28; abundance: -; j_gene: TRBJ1-2; len: 13; d_gene: TRBD1; CDR3aa: CASSFQGALGYTF; CDR3nt: TGTGCCAGCAGTTTTCAGGGGGCCCTTGGCTACACCTTC
v_gene: TRBV14; abundance: -; j_gene: TRBJ2-7; len: 12; d_gene: -; CDR3aa: CASSQGAVEQYF; CDR3nt: TGTGCCAGCAGCCAAGGGGCTGTAGAGCAGTACTTC
v_gene: TRBV27; abundance: -; j_gene: TRBJ2-1; len: 14; d_gene: TRBD1; CDR3aa: CASRNAGGHNEQFF; CDR3nt: TGTGCCAGCAGGAATGCAGGGGGCCACAATGAGCAGTTCTTC
v_gene: TRBV13; abundance: -; j_gene: TRBJ2-1; len: 16; d_gene: TRBD2; CDR3aa: CASSLRTSGEYNEQFF; CDR3nt: TGTGCCAGCAGCTTAAGGACTAGCGGAGAATACAATGAGCAGTTCTTC